These 15 T cell receptor beta chains originate from one sample sequenced in a study of lymphopenia after photon versus proton radiotherapy. Libraries were prepared by immunoSEQ multiplex PCR; TCRdb keeps only in-frame clonotypes and omits some of them. This sample has approximately 65,000 clones, with over 70% found just once. This specimen was peripheral blood, taken from a patient treated with proton-based radiotherapy. These receptors were collected from a man older than 75 with esophageal cancer.

V gene TRBV4-1 combines with J gene TRBJ2-2, with TRBD1 matching over 7 bases. The ends lost 0 bases at V and 4 bases at J; junction bases unmatched: 8. This CDR3 comprises 17 residues. Germline CDR1 is MGHRA and CDR2 is YSYEKL. DNA for the CDR3: TGCGCCAGCAGCCAAGATGAGGGGGCCTCGAGCACCGGGGAGCTGTTTTTT. It specifies CASSQDEGASSTGELFF.

The chain recombines TRBV7-2 with TRBJ2-1, with no clear D. The germline gives CDR1 SGHTA, CDR2 FQGNSA. The CDR3 is 15 amino acids. The V gene lost 0 bases and the J gene lost 3 bases, with 9 bases spanning the gap. This chain's CDR3 is CASSLAAAGYNEQFF. The CDR3 DNA reads TGTGCCAGCAGCTTAGCGGCGGCAGGCTACAATGAGCAGTTCTTC.

This clone was detected a few times. The gene calls are TRBV5-4 and TRBJ2-5; TRBD1 aligns across 10 bases. Germline CDR1 is SGHNT and CDR2 is YYREEE (reference sequence). The CDR3 extends over 15 amino acids. J was trimmed by 5 bases and V by 3 bases; bases with no gene match: 7. CDR3 sequence: CASSSGTGARETQYF. In DNA, the CDR3 is TGTGCCAGCAGCTCCGGGACAGGGGCTCGGGAGACCCAGTACTTC.

The chain joins TRBV19 to TRBJ1-5, with a tentative D call TRBD1 (5 bases). V lost 7 bases to trimming and J lost 6 bases, with 13 bases between them. The germline V gene encodes CDR1 LNHDA and CDR2 SQIVND (reference sequence). This CDR3 is 13 amino acids long. The CDR3 nucleotides are TGTGCCAGTACCGCCGACAGTTCTCAGCCCCAGCATTTT. It specifies CASTADSSQPQHF. Drawing the rest from reference TRBV19 and TRBJ1-5, the complete variable domain is DGGITQSPKYLFRKEGQNVTLSCEQNLNHDAMYWYRQDPGQGLRLIYYSQIVNDFQKGDIAEGYSVSREKKESFPLTVTSAQKNPTAFYLCASTADSSQPQHFGDGTRLSIL.

J is TRBJ2-7 and V is TRBV23-1; TRBD1 aligns across 11 bases. TRBV23-1 is assigned to the ORF class and has an uncertain function. The CDR3 is 13 residues long. Unmatched junction bases numbered 4, after V lost 8 bases and J lost 4 bases. CDR3 residues: CASPDRGQYEQYF. Written as DNA, the CDR3 is TGCGCCAGCCCGGACAGGGGGCAATACGAGCAGTACTTC.

The chain is built from TRBV6-8 and TRBJ2-7; a possible D gene is TRBD1 (6 bases). Germline V gives CDR1 MNHGY, CDR2 SAAAGT. CDR3 size: 14 residues. The V and J ends lost 0 bases and 6 bases respectively, with 12 bases between them. CDR3 sequence (DNA): TGTGCCAGCAGTTACTCGGACAGTCGAAGCGAGCAGTACTTC. It is translated as CASSYSDSRSEQYF.

J is TRBJ2-3 and V is TRBV4-1; TRBD2 matches at 13 bases. CDR1 and CDR2 from the germline V gene are MGHRA and YSYEKL. This CDR3 has 17 amino acids. Trimming took 3 bases from V and 6 from J; bases not matched to a gene: 9. The CDR3: CASSQEPGLAGPDTQYF. In DNA, the CDR3 is TGCGCCAGCAGCCAGGAACCGGGACTAGCGGGGCCCGATACGCAGTATTTT.

This clone was picked up one time. The chain joins TRBV27 to TRBJ2-1; D may be TRBD1 or TRBD2 (5 bases each). The CDR3 length is 15 residues. The germline gives CDR1 MNHEY, CDR2 SMNVEV (reference sequence). V shed 6 bases and J shed 0 bases, with 12 bases lying between them. CDR3: CASSPGTNSYNEQFF. The CDR3 DNA reads TGTGCCAGCAGCCCCGGGACCAACTCCTACAATGAGCAGTTCTTC.

CDR3 region: CASSLLQVNEQFF. Here the CDR3 DNA reads TGTGCCAGCAGCTTACTCCAAGTCAATGAGCAGTTCTTC. The J gene is TRBJ2-1, the V gene TRBV7-2; D is undetermined. The length of the CDR3 is 13 residues. Germline assignment: CDR1 SGHTA and CDR2 FQGNSA. The germline V and J ends were trimmed by 2 bases and 6 bases, with 8 bases remaining between them. Together with reference TRBV7-2 and TRBJ2-1, the CDR3 gives the full variable domain: GAGVSQSPSNKVTEKGKDVELRCDPISGHTALYWYRQSLGQGLEFLIYFQGNSAPDKSGLPSDRFSAERTGGSVSTLTIQRTQQEDSAVYLCASSLLQVNEQFFGPGTRLTVL.

The chain couples TRBV7-3 to TRBJ2-6; D is uncertain. Germline loops: CDR1 SGHTA, CDR2 FQGTGA. CDR3 length equals 18 residues. V lost 1 base and J lost 0, with 13 bases in between. The chain's CDR3 is CASSLIPGLSSGANVLTF. CDR3 bases: TGTGCCAGCAGCTTAATTCCGGGTCTGAGCTCTGGGGCCAACGTCCTGACTTTC.

This rearrangement joins TRBV4-3 to TRBJ1-3; D is uncertain. The CDR3 spans 15 residues. Germline assignment: CDR1 LGHNA and CDR2 YSLEER. V shed 1 base and J shed 0 bases, with 7 bases lying between them. The DNA for the CDR3 is TGCGCCAGCAGCCAAGGCGGAAGCTCTGGAAACACCATATATTTT. Translating it yields CASSQGGSSGNTIYF.

V gene TRBV4-3 combines with J gene TRBJ2-3, with 10 bases lining up with TRBD2. This CDR3 has 18 amino acids. V lost 0 bases to trimming and J lost 4 bases; unmatched junction nucleotides: 10. Germline V lookup: CDR1 LGHNA, CDR2 YSLEER. Here the CDR3 reads CASSQDRLSGGAADTQYF. CDR3 in DNA: TGCGCCAGCAGCCAAGATCGGCTGAGCGGGGGGGCGGCAGATACGCAGTATTTT.

As DNA, the CDR3 is TGCGCCAGCAGCCAGGGCCGGGACAGGGTCTACGAGCAGTACTTC. Translating it yields CASSQGRDRVYEQYF. The chain has TRBV4-3 and TRBJ2-7, with TRBD1 identical over 9 bases. Germline V lookup: CDR1 LGHNA, CDR2 YSLEER. The CDR3 has 15 amino acids. V shed 3 bases, J shed 3 bases, and the junction held 6 bases outside the gene matches.

V and J are TRBV4-1 and TRBJ2-1, with D hard to call. The germline V gene has CDR1 MGHRA and CDR2 YSYEKL. Trimming cost V 0 bases and J 4 bases, with 1 base left between them. The CDR3 totals 12 residues. CDR3 in amino acids: CASSQEYNEQFF. The CDR3 DNA reads as TGCGCCAGCAGCCAAGAATACAATGAGCAGTTCTTC.

This sequence joins TRBV5-1 and TRBJ1-1; D not certain. The germline V gene has CDR1 SGHRS and CDR2 YFSETQ. CDR3 size: 15 residues. V lost 0 bases, J lost 6 bases, and 15 bases lay in between. This chain's CDR3 is CASSLAGAPSSEAFF. In DNA, the CDR3 is TGCGCCAGCAGCTTGGCCGGTGCCCCCTCCTCTGAAGCTTTCTTT.